The text below deals with one TCR beta chain. There are 15 residues in the CDR3. Germline V gene data show CDR1 as MNHEY and CDR2 as SMNVEV (reference sequence). With 5 bases clipped from V and 11 bases from J, the junction kept 15 bases outside the gene matches. In the original workflow: Estimates of nucleated cell counts were drawn from the amplification of reference gene primers. Clones were sequenced by immunoSEQ multiplex PCR, and TCRdb holds only the in-frame ones, with some missing. The V and J calls and clone size come from that table; D and trimming were worked out from the DNA. The table includes about 370,000 clones, around 87% detected once. This record comes from a study of blood T cell repertoires in COVID-19. Background on the study: From the United States, Italy and Spain came samples of acute and convalescent COVID-19. The cDNA or gDNA used as material had been derived from T cells, B-cell-depleted T cells, or PBMCs.

Seattle patients were enrolled during active infection and followed longitudinally. The material sequenced was peripheral blood. The TCR originated in a woman in her thirties with COVID-19, enrolled during active disease. The chain combines TRBV27 with TRBJ1-1; 9 bases align to TRBD1. The CDR3 DNA reads as TGTGCCAGCAGTGCTCCGGGACAGGGTTCCTTCCGGGCTTTCTTT. The encoded protein is CASSAPGQGSFRAFF.